A selection of T cell receptor beta chains follows, all from one sample in a study of CD8+CD57+ T cells in acquired aplastic anemia. MiXCR was run by TCRdb on the reads, yielding one entry per CDR3 protein. The sample carries around 210,000 distinct CDR3 sequences, around three fifths recorded once. Sequencing was performed on sorted CD4+, CD8+, or CD8+CD57+ T cells (not recorded which) from PBMCs. The receptor set was obtained from a human donor with aplastic anemia. Each CDR3 is given with its conserved first and last residue.

v_gene	j_gene	CDR3aa
TRBV2	TRBJ2-3	CASSDWVSTSTDTQYF
TRBV25-1	TRBJ2-5	CASSPIWASGSYQETQYF
TRBV25-1	TRBJ1-5	CASSEYPRDRYPQHF
TRBV9	TRBJ2-1	CASSLGVAANNEQFF
TRBV20-1	TRBJ1-5	CSARVLRGPQHF
TRBV20-1	TRBJ1-2	CSASLPGTGYTF
TRBV5-6	TRBJ2-7	CASSLGVGTASYEQYF
TRBV7-8	TRBJ2-2	CASSLAGGRMLFF
TRBV19	TRBJ2-5	CASSISSGSRAETQYF
TRBV2	TRBJ2-2	CASSRRMAGELFF